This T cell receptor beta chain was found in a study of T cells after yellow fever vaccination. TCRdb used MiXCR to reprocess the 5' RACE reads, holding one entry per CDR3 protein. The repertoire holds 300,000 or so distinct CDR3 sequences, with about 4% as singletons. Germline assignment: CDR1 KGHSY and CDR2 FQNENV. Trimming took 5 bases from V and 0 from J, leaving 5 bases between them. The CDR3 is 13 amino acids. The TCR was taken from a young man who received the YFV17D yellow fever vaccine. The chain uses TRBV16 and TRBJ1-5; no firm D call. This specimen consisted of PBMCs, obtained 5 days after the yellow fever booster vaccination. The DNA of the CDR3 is TGTGCCAGCAGCATTCATAGCAATCAGCCCCAGCATTTT. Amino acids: CASSIHSNQPQHF.